Following are 20 T cell receptor beta chains from one sample sequenced in a study of sequential checkpoint blockade in melanoma. Profiled with immunoSEQ multiplex PCR; TCRdb holds only in-frame clones, not every one. Counted here are more than 30,000 clones, about 30% occurring once; the ten biggest clones make up less than 2%. This sample's treatment: randomized to nivolumab then ipilimumab (arm A) or the reverse (arm B). Sample: tumor tissue (inferred from file names), taken from a patient given nivolumab and ipilimumab in sequence. The receptor source for this set is a human donor with melanoma.

This clone was seen only a few times. CDR3 sequence reads: CASSLIGTDEKLFF. The CDR3 nucleotides are TGTGCCAGCAGTTTGATAGGGACGGATGAAAAACTGTTTTTT. The chain is built from TRBV6-8 and TRBJ1-4, with D perhaps matching TRBD1 (5 bases). Per germline, CDR1 MNHGY and CDR2 SAAAGT. Trimming removed 4 bases at V and 6 bases at J, with 12 bases between. CDR3 length: 14 amino acids.

This clone was seen a handful of times. V gene TRBV9 combines with J gene TRBJ2-2, with D tentatively TRBD1 (6 bases). V shed 3 bases and J shed 3 bases, with 12 bases lying between them. The CDR3 has 15 amino acids. CDR1 SGDLS and CDR2 YYNGEE come from the germline V gene. CDR3 sequence reads: CASSATGRDTGELFF. CDR3 nucleotide sequence: TGTGCCAGCAGCGCCACAGGGCGGGACACCGGGGAGCTGTTTTTT.

The chain recombines TRBV10-2 with TRBJ2-1, with D possibly being TRBD2 (5 bases). V was clipped by 5 bases and J by 4 bases, with 18 bases between them. Germline V CDR1 and CDR2: WSHSY, SAAADI. The CDR3 extends over 16 amino acids. The CDR3 is CASSPYSAPRYNEQFF. DNA of the CDR3: TGCGCCAGCAGTCCATATAGCGCCCCCCGTTACAATGAGCAGTTCTTC.

The chain carries TRBV5-1 and TRBJ2-3, with TRBD2 matching over 11 bases. The CDR3 is made up of 16 amino acids. Germline loops: CDR1 SGHRS, CDR2 YFSETQ. The V segment lost 3 bases and the J segment 2 bases; nucleotides outside the gene matches: 5. In DNA form, the CDR3 reads TGCGCCAGCAGCTCCGGGACTAGCGGCTACACAGATACGCAGTATTTT. It is translated as CASSSGTSGYTDTQYF.

This clone occurred a few times. The chain employs TRBV6-8 and TRBJ1-1; 7 bases are a match to TRBD1. The CDR3 totals 16 residues. Germline CDR1 MNHGY, CDR2 SAAAGT. Unmatched junction bases numbered 14, after V lost 3 bases and J lost 7 bases. Written as DNA, the CDR3 is TGTGCCAGCAGTTATCTCGTCGGGACAGCGTACAGTGAAGCTTTCTTT. This sequence encodes CASSYLVGTAYSEAFF.

The chain couples TRBV19 to TRBJ1-5; D remains unclear. Trimming removed 1 base at V and 3 bases at J, with 13 bases between. This CDR3 region has 16 residues. Per germline, CDR1 LNHDA and CDR2 SQIVND (reference sequence). The CDR3 spells CASSIGTRGHNQPQHF. CDR3 DNA: TGTGCCAGTAGTATAGGAACCCGAGGGCACAATCAGCCCCAGCATTTT. Full variable domain (rest looked up from reference TRBV19 and TRBJ1-5): DGGITQSPKYLFRKEGQNVTLSCEQNLNHDAMYWYRQDPGQGLRLIYYSQIVNDFQKGDIAEGYSVSREKKESFPLTVTSAQKNPTAFYLCASSIGTRGHNQPQHFGDGTRLSIL.

V gene TRBV11-3 combines with J gene TRBJ2-7; D may correspond to TRBD1 or TRBD2 (5 bases each). The CDR3 is 14 residues long. Germline loops: CDR1 SGHNT, CDR2 YENEEA. Trimming took 1 base from V and 6 from J, leaving 13 bases between them. CDR3 bases: TGTGCCAGCAGCTTAGGAGGGGAACGCTCCGAGCAGTACTTC. This sequence encodes CASSLGGERSEQYF.

A few counts support this clone. The DNA of the CDR3 is TGTGCCAGCAGCTTATCCGGGACTAGCGGGAGTGTGGGGCAGTACTTC. Translating gives CASSLSGTSGSVGQYF. The rearrangement links TRBV11-3 to TRBJ2-7, with 14 bases matching TRBD2. Germline loops: CDR1 SGHNT, CDR2 YENEEA. V dropped 2 bases and J dropped 9; count of bases not matched to a gene: 9. The CDR3 is 16 residues long.

This clone came up a few times. This chain uses TRBV6-8 with TRBJ2-1, with a tentative D call TRBD1 (6 bases). Germline assignment: CDR1 MNHGY and CDR2 SAAAGT. The CDR3 runs to 13 residues. With 6 bases removed from V and 6 bases from J, the gap between germline ends came to 12 bases. CDR3 in amino acids: CASSLQGSNEQFF. The CDR3 DNA sequence: TGTGCCAGCAGCCTTCAGGGGAGCAATGAGCAGTTCTTC.

This chain links TRBV11-3 with TRBJ2-7, with D perhaps matching TRBD2 (7 bases). Germline CDR1 and CDR2: SGHNT and YENEEA. V was clipped by 3 bases and J by 5 bases, with 14 bases between them. The CDR3 is 14 residues long. The CDR3 DNA reads as TGTGCCAGCAGCTTTTTGGGGGGGCTTAACGAGCAGTACTTC. This encodes CASSFLGGLNEQYF.

This clone was picked up a small number of times. The CDR3 loop reads CASSLGGQGHSYEQYF. CDR3 in DNA: TGTGCCAGCAGCCTGGGAGGACAGGGTCACTCCTACGAGCAGTACTTC. J is TRBJ2-7 and V is TRBV9, with 8 positions matching TRBD1. The germline CDR1 and CDR2 sequences are SGDLS and YYNGEE. CDR3 length: 16 residues. V shed 4 bases, J shed 0 bases, and the junction held 9 bases outside the gene matches.

The sample holds a few counts of this clone. V is TRBV6-8 and J is TRBJ1-2, with 9 bases fitting TRBD1. The germline V gene has CDR1 MNHGY and CDR2 SAAAGT. The length of the CDR3 is 14 residues. Unmatched junction bases numbered 8, after V lost 4 bases and J lost 8 bases. CDR3 sequence (DNA): TGTGCCAGCAGTTTCTACGGACAGGGGCAGGGCTACACCTTC. Amino acid sequence: CASSFYGQGQGYTF.

Here the CDR3 DNA reads TGTGCCAGCAGACCCCTTGTGCTGGTTTCACCCCTCCACTTT. Encoded protein: CASRPLVLVSPLHF. V is TRBV28 and J is TRBJ1-6; D ambiguous. CDR1 MDHEN and CDR2 SYDVKM come from the germline V gene. Trimming left V 6 bases short and J 9 bases short, with 15 bases between. The CDR3 runs to 14 residues.

The chain couples TRBV14 to TRBJ2-1; D possibly matches TRBD1 or TRBD2 (5 bases each). Per the germline V gene, CDR1 is SGHDN and CDR2 is FVKESK. The length of the CDR3 is 12 residues. V dropped 4 bases and J dropped 10 bases, with 11 bases sitting between them. For the CDR3, the DNA is TGTGCCAGCAGCCCGGGGCCGGGGGAGCAGTTCTTC. It codes for CASSPGPGEQFF. Full variable domain (missing parts from reference TRBV14 and TRBJ2-1): EAGVTQFPSHSVIEKGQTVTLRCDPISGHDNLYWYRRVMGKEIKFLLHFVKESKQDESGMPNNRFLAERTGGTYSTLKVQPAELEDSGVYFCASSPGPGEQFFGPGTRLTVL.

V is TRBV19 and J is TRBJ2-2; 13 nucleotides agree with TRBD2. Trimming took 5 bases from V and 0 from J; bases not matched to a gene: 6. Germline loops: CDR1 LNHDA, CDR2 SQIVND (reference sequence). The CDR3 sequence is 18 residues long. This chain's CDR3 is CASSSKTSGGTNTGELFF. As DNA, the CDR3 is TGTGCCAGTAGTTCCAAGACTAGCGGGGGGACGAACACCGGGGAGCTGTTTTTT.

This clone was observed a handful of times. The V and J genes are TRBV30 and TRBJ1-3; 12 bases are a match to TRBD1. With V trimmed by 2 bases and J by 3 bases, 11 bases remained unmatched. CDR3 size: 18 residues. CDR1 is GTSNPN and CDR2 is SVGIG in the germline V gene (reference sequence). CDR3 sequence reads: CAWSKLAGQGAYGNTIYF. The CDR3 region has the DNA TGTGCCTGGAGTAAACTGGCGGGACAGGGGGCTTATGGAAACACCATATATTTT.

The chain carries TRBV6-8 and TRBJ2-7; 8 bases align to TRBD1. With V trimmed by 6 bases and J by 5 bases, 6 bases remained unmatched. CDR1 and CDR2 (germline): MNHGY, SAAAGT. The CDR3 totals 13 residues. In nucleotides, the CDR3 is TGTGCCAGCAGGATTCCAGGGGGCGACGAGCAGTACTTC. It encodes CASRIPGGDEQYF.

V usage is TRBV7-4 and J usage is TRBJ1-1; D is unresolved. V lost 5 bases and J 1 base, leaving 8 bases between the germline ends. This CDR3 has 13 residues. The germline gives CDR1 SGHVT, CDR2 SQSDAQ. The CDR3 is CASSQTENTEAFF. CDR3 in DNA: TGTGCCAGCAGCCAAACAGAGAACACTGAAGCTTTCTTT.

Regarding this clone: Distinct nucleotide sequences in the sample also encode this CDR3. The J gene is TRBJ1-6, the V gene TRBV30, with D uncertain. The CDR3 totals 12 residues. Deletions cut 0 bases from V and 7 bases from J, with 4 bases between. Germline assignment: CDR1 GTSNPN and CDR2 SVGIG (reference sequence). Written as DNA, the CDR3 is TGTGCCTGGAGTGTTAACAATTCACCCCTCCACTTT. Translation gives CAWSVNNSPLHF.

This clone was observed a handful of times. J is TRBJ1-5 and V is TRBV11-3; the D is unclear. Looked up from germline, CDR1 is SGHNT and CDR2 is YENEEA. This CDR3 spans 16 amino acids. The V and J ends lost 3 bases and 0 bases respectively, with 12 bases between them. The CDR3 loop reads CASSLPTYDSNQPQHF. The CDR3 DNA follows: TGTGCCAGCAGCTTGCCGACATATGATAGCAATCAGCCCCAGCATTTT. Using reference TRBV11-3 and TRBJ1-5 for the parts outside the CDR3, the full variable domain is EAGVVQSPRYKIIEKKQPVAFWCNPISGHNTLYWYLQNLGQGPELLIRYENEEAVDDSQLPKDRFSAERLKGVDSTLKIQPAELGDSAVYLCASSLPTYDSNQPQHFGDGTRLSIL.